This TCR beta chain emerged from a study of T cell responses to AZD1222 COVID-19 vaccine. Study at large: Second doses were pooled across both intervals (about 4 or about 12 weeks).

To note about this clone: Antigen unknown.

Some clones are missing from TCRdb's copy, which holds only in-frame ones; the method was immunoSEQ multiplex PCR. The top ten hold 5.7% of the sample, which has some 82,000 clones, 70% to 90% seen once. Broader study findings: Females made up more of the donors, who were largely white British, and clonal diversity may have come out too low. The number of AZD1222 recipients seropositive at baseline was only five to seven. The peak T cell response came first, and repertoires were sampled only after it.

In germline, CDR1 is LNHDA, CDR2 SQIVND (reference sequence). V was shortened by 4 bases and J by 4 bases, with 8 bases between the two germline ends. The CDR3 consists of 13 residues. This clonotype was obtained from an adult in good health. The source was peripheral blood, collected on day 0 of AZD1222 vaccination. The J gene is TRBJ2-1, the V gene TRBV19; D not certain. CDR3 DNA sequence: TGTGCCAGTAGTACCTCCGGTTACAATGAGCAGTTCTTC. Translation gives CASSTSGYNEQFF.